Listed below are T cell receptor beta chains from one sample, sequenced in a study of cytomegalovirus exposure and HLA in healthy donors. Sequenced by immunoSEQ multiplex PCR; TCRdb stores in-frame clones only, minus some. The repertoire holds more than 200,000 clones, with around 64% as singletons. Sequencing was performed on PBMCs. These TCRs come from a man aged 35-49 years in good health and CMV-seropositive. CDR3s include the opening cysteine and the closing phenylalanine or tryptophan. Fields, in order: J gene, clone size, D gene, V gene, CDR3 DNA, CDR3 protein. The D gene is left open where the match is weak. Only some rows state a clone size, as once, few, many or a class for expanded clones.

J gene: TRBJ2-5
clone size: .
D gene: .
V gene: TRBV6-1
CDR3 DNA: TGTGCCAGTGTTACGAGGGTGGGGGAGACCCAGTACTTC
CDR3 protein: CASVTRVGETQYF

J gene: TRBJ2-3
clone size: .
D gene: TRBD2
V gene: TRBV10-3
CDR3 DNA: TGTGCCATCAGGATGATAGCGGGGGGGCAAGATACGCAGTATTTT
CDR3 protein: CAIRMIAGGQDTQYF

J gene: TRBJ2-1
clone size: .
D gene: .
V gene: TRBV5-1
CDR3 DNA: TGCGCCAGCAGCTTACGGCCGGGTAGAGGCGATGAGCAGTTCTTC
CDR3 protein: CASSLRPGRGDEQFF

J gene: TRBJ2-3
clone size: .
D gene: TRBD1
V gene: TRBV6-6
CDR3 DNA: TGTGCCAGCAGTTTCCCGGGACAGGGCACAGATACGCAGTATTTT
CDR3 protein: CASSFPGQGTDTQYF

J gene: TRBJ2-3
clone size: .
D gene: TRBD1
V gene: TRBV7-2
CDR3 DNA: TGTGCCAGCAGCCCGACAGGGGGAGCTAGCACAGATACGCAGTATTTT
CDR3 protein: CASSPTGGASTDTQYF

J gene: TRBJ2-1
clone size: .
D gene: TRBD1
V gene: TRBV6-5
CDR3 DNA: TGTGCCAGCAGTGGACAGGGGTATGAGCAGTTCTTC
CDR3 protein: CASSGQGYEQFF

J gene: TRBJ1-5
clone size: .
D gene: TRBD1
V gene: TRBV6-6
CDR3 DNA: TGTGCCAGCAGAAGGACAGGGGCCGTGAGGCCCCAGCATTTT
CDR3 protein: CASRRTGAVRPQHF

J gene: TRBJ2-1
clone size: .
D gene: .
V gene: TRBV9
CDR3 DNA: TGTGCCAGAAAGGGGGCCCCGGGGGGGAATGAGCAGTTCTTC
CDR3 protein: CARKGAPGGNEQFF

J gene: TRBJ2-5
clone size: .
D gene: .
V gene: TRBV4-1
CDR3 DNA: TGCGCCAGCAGCCCGTCGAGCCCCCGCTACCAAGAGACCCAGTACTTC
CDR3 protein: CASSPSSPRYQETQYF

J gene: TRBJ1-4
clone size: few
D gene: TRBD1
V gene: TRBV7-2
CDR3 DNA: TGTGCCAGCAGCTCCCGTTTTACAGGGGAAGGTGAAAAACTGTTTTTT
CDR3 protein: CASSSRFTGEGEKLFF

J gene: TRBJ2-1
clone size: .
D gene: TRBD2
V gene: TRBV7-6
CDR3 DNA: TGTGCCAGCAGCTTAGGGGTTCGGGGGGGCGGAGAGCAGTTCTTC
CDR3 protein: CASSLGVRGGGEQFF

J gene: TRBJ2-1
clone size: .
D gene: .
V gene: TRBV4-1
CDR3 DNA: TGCGCCAGCAGCCAAGCACGGGGACTCGGCACGGGTGAGCAGTTCTTC
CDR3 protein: CASSQARGLGTGEQFF

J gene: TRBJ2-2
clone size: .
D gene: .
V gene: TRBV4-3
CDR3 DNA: TGCGCCAGCAGCCAAGGGGCAGGATACACCGGGGAGCTGTTTTTT
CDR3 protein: CASSQGAGYTGELFF

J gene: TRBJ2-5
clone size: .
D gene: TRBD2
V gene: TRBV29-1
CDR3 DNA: TGCAGCGTGAGGGGACTAGCGGGGGAGGGAGAGACCCAGTACTTC
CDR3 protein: CSVRGLAGEGETQYF

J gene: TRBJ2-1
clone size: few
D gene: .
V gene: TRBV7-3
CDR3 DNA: TGTGCCAGCAGCGCTAGCCGCCACAATGAGCAGTTCTTC
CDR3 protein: CASSASRHNEQFF

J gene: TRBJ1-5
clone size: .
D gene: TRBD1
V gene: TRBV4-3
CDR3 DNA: TGCGCCAGCAGCCAAGGGGTAGGGACAGTCAATCAGCCCCAGCATTTT
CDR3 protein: CASSQGVGTVNQPQHF

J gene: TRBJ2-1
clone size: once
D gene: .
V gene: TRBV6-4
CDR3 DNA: TGTGCCAGCAGTGACTCGAAGAGAGGAGGATCGGGCAATGAGCAGTTCTTC
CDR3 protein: CASSDSKRGGSGNEQFF

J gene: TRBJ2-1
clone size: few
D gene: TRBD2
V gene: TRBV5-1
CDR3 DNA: TGCGCCAGCAGCTCCGGGACTAGCGGACGGAGCTCCTACAATGAGCAGTTCTTC
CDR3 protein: CASSSGTSGRSSYNEQFF

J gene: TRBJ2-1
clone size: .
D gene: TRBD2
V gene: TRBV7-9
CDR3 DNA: TGTGCCAGCAGCCCCAGCGGGGACCCCTACAATGAGCAGTTCTTC
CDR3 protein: CASSPSGDPYNEQFF

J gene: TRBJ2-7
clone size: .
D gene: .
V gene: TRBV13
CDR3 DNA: TGTGCCAGCAGCGGACAGACCGGCTCCCACGAGCAGTACTTC
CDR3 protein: CASSGQTGSHEQYF

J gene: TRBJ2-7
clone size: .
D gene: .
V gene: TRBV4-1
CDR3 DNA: TGCGCCAGCAGCCCAGCCGGAGACAGTCTCTACGAGCAGTACTTC
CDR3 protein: CASSPAGDSLYEQYF

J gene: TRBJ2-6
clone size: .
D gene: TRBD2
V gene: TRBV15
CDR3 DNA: TGTGCCACCAGCAGGCCGGGGGGAACTGGGGCCAACGTCCTGACTTTC
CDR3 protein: CATSRPGGTGANVLTF

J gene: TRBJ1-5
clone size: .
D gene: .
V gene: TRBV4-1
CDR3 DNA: TGCGCCAGCAGCCCGGGCAGGGCGATGCAACGCGATCAGCCCCAGCATTTT
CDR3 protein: CASSPGRAMQRDQPQHF

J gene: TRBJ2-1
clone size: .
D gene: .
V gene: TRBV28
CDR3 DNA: TGTGCCAGCACCAAGCGGGTTTACAATGAGCAGTTCTTC
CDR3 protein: CASTKRVYNEQFF

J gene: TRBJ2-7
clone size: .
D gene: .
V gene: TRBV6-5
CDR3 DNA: TGCGCCAGCACCACCCCAGGGAACTCCTACGAGCAGTACTTC
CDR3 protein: CASTTPGNSYEQYF

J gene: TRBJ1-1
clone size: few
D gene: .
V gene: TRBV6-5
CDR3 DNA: TGTGCCAGCAGTTTTAGCTTCATGAACACTGAAGCTTTCTTT
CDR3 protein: CASSFSFMNTEAFF

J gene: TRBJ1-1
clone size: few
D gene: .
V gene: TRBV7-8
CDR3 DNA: TGTGCCAGCAGCCTTACTCCGCGGAACACTGAAGCTTTCTTT
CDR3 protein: CASSLTPRNTEAFF

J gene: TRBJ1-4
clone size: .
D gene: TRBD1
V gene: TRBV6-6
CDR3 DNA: TGTGCCAGCAGTTCCTCGACAGGGGGCATTGAGAAACTGTTTTTT
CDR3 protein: CASSSSTGGIEKLFF

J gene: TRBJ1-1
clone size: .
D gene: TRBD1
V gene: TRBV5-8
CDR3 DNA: TGTGCCAGCAGCTTGGGACAGGGGTCCACTGAAGCTTTCTTT
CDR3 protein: CASSLGQGSTEAFF

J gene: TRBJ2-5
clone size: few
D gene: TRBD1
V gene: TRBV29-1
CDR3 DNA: TGCAGCGGCGGTCTTTTGACAGGGAATCGAGAGACCCAGTACTTC
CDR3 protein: CSGGLLTGNRETQYF

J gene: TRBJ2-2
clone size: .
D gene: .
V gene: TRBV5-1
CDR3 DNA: TGCGCCAGCAGCTTGGGGTCATATAGCACCGGGGAGCTGTTTTTT
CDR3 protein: CASSLGSYSTGELFF

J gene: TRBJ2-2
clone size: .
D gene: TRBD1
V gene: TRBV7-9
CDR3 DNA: TGTGCCAGCAGGTTTGAGGGGGCACTTGGAACCGGGGAGCTGTTTTTT
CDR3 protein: CASRFEGALGTGELFF

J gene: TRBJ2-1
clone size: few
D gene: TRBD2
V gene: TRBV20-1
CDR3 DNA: TGCAGTGCTAAACGGGGGGGTGGCTTCTTC
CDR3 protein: CSAKRGGGFF

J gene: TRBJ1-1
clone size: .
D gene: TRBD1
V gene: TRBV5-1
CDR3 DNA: TGCGCCAGCAGCGCGCCGGACAGGGAGTGTGAAGCTTTCTTT
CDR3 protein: CASSAPDRECEAFF

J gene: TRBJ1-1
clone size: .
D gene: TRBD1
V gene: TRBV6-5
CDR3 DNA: TGTGCCAGCAGTTACCGGTGGACAGGGGACACTGAAGCTTTCTTT
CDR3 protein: CASSYRWTGDTEAFF

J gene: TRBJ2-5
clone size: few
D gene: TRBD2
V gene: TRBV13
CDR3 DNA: TGTGCCAGCAGCTTCATAGCGGGGGGGCCTATAGAGACCCAGTACTTC
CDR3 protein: CASSFIAGGPIETQYF

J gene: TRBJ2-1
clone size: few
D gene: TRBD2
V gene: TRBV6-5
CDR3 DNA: TGTGCCACGGCGGGGGGGAAATACAATGAGCAGTTCTTC
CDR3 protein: CATAGGKYNEQFF

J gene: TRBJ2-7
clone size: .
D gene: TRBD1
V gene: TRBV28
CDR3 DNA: TGTGCCAGCACCCTCGACAGGGACCCCTACGAGCAGTACTTC
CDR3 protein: CASTLDRDPYEQYF

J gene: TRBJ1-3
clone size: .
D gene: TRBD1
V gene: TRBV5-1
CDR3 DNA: TGCGCCAGCAGCTTGTCAGGGGGCTCTGGAAACACCATATATTTT
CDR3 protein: CASSLSGGSGNTIYF

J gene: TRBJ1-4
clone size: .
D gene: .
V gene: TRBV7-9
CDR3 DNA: TGTGCCAGCAGCTTATTAAGAGACTTTCCGCTTACAACTAATGAAAAACTGTTTTTT
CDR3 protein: CASSLLRDFPLTTNEKLFF

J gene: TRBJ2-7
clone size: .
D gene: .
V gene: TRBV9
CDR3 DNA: TGTGCCAGCAGCGTAGTGCCGGGGTCACACTACGAGCAGTACTTC
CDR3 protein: CASSVVPGSHYEQYF

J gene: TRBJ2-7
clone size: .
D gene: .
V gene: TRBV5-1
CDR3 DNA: TGCGCCAGCAGCTTGGAAACGGTTTCCTACGAGCAGTACTTC
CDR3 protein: CASSLETVSYEQYF

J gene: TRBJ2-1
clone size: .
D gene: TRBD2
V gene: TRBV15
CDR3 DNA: TGTGCCACCAGCAGAGATTGGTCTAGCGGGGCCCGTGAGCAGTTCTTC
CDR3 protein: CATSRDWSSGAREQFF

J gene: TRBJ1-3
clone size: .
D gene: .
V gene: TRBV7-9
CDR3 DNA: TGTGCCAGCAGCCCCTCCCTCGGGGGGGGTTCTCCCATATATTTT
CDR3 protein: CASSPSLGGGSPIYF

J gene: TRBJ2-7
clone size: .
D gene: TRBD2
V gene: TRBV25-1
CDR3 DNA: TGTGCCAGCAGTGAGTGGACTAGCGGGGTACCGCAGTACTTC
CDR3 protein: CASSEWTSGVPQYF

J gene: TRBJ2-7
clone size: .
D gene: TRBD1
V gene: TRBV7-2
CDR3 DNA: TGTGCCAGCAGTATACAGGGGGCAGGCACCTACGAGCAGTACTTC
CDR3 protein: CASSIQGAGTYEQYF

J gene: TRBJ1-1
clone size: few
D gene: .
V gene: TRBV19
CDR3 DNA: TGTGCCAGTACCGAACTGTCAGCGCATGAAGCTTTCTTT
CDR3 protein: CASTELSAHEAFF

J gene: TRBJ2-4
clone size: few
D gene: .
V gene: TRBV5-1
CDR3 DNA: TGCGCCAGCAGCAGGGGGACAGCGGGAAACATTCAGTACTTC
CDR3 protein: CASSRGTAGNIQYF

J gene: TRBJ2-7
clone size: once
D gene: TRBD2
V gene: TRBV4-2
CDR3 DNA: TGTGCCAGCAGCCAAGAAGGCGCGCGGGGGGTCGACTCCTACGAGCAGTACTTC
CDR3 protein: CASSQEGARGVDSYEQYF

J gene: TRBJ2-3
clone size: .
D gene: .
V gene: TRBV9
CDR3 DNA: TGTGCCAGCAGCGTGGGGGGACTTGGAGATACGCAGTATTTT
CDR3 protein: CASSVGGLGDTQYF

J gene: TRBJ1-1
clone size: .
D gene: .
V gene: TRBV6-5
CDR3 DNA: TGTGCCAGCAGGGGAGGTGGGGGTACCACTGAAGCTTTCTTT
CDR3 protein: CASRGGGGTTEAFF